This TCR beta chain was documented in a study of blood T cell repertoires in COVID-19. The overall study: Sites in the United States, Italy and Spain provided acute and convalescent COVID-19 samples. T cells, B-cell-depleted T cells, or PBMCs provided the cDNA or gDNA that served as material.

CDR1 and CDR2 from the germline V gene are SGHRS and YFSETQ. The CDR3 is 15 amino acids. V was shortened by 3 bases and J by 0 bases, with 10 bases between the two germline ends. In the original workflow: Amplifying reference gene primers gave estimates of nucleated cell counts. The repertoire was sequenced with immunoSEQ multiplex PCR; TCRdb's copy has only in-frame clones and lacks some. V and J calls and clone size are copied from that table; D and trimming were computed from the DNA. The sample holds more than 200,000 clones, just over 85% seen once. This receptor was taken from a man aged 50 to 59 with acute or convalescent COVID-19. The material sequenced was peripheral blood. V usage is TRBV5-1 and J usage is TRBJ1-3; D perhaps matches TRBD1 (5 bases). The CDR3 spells CASSSGGTSGNTIYF. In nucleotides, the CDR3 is TGCGCCAGCAGCTCCGGGGGAACCTCTGGAAACACCATATATTTT.